Here is one TCR beta chain with its context. Its specificity is unknown. This specimen belongs to a study of cytomegalovirus exposure and HLA in healthy donors. Study-level points and caveats: Later analysis showed most CMV-associated TCR beta chains appearing HLA-restricted. As confirmed in vitro, a few CMV-associated chains were specific for CMV antigens.

60 Vbeta and 13 Jbeta primers were used in PCR. Generated by immunoSEQ multiplex PCR, the TCRdb table keeps only in-frame clones and is missing some. Of fewer than 150,000 clones detected, more than 70% appear once; the ten largest clones hold 2% to 2.5%. This CDR3 is built from 11 residues. Trimming removed 8 bases from V and 6 bases from J, with 11 bases in between. CDR1 and CDR2 (germline): SNHLY, FYNNEI. All donors participated as healthy donors of bone marrow. The receptor's source is a young man in good health and CMV-seronegative. Sequenced material: PBMCs. This chain joins TRBV2 and TRBJ2-7; D not certain. In DNA form, the CDR3 reads TGTGCCAGCGGAAGAGGTCGCGAGCAGTACTTC. Amino acids: CASGRGREQYF.